This record looks at one T cell receptor beta chain sequence and its context. CDR1 SGHTA and CDR2 FQGNSA come from the germline V gene. Losses at the gene ends were 6 bases for V and 5 bases for J; bases not matched to a gene: 5. The CDR3 is 13 amino acids. The data were taken from a study of blood T cell repertoires in COVID-19. Study information: Whether acute or convalescent, the COVID-19 samples came from the United States, Italy and Spain. The cDNA or gDNA used as material had been derived from T cells, B-cell-depleted T cells, or PBMCs.

Original methodology: Amplification with reference gene primers provided the estimates of nucleated cell counts. Some clones are missing from TCRdb's copy, which holds only in-frame ones; the method was immunoSEQ multiplex PCR. V, J and clone size are taken as reported in that table, and D and trimming were inferred from the DNA itself. The table has more than 150,000 clones, almost 90% seen once. V and J are TRBV7-2 and TRBJ2-5, with 8 bases aligning to TRBD1. This sequence was found in a man aged 45-60 years with acute or convalescent COVID-19. The source material was peripheral blood. The CDR3: CASRQGGGETQYF. Written as DNA, the CDR3 is TGTGCCAGCAGACAGGGGGGCGGGGAGACCCAGTACTTC.